This T cell receptor beta chain was observed in a study of blood T cell repertoires in COVID-19. Study as a whole: Researchers got acute and convalescent COVID-19 samples from the United States, Italy and Spain.

Enrollment of patients from Seattle took place during active infection, with longitudinal follow-up. Trimming removed 9 bases at V and 8 bases at J, with 12 bases between. CDR3 length equals 11 residues. The germline V gene encodes CDR1 KGHDR and CDR2 SFDVKD. Repertoires were generated with immunoSEQ multiplex PCR, while TCRdb's copy carries only in-frame clones and drops some. The sample has around 47,000 clones, about 83% seen once; the top ten hold about 4%. Sequencing was carried out using peripheral blood. This sequence joins TRBV24-1 and TRBJ1-2; D might be TRBD1 (5 bases). This sequence originates from a man aged 40-55 years with COVID-19, enrolled during active disease. The CDR3 DNA sequence: TGTGCCACCGCCCAGGGTGGCGGCTACACCTTC. Translating it yields CATAQGGGYTF.